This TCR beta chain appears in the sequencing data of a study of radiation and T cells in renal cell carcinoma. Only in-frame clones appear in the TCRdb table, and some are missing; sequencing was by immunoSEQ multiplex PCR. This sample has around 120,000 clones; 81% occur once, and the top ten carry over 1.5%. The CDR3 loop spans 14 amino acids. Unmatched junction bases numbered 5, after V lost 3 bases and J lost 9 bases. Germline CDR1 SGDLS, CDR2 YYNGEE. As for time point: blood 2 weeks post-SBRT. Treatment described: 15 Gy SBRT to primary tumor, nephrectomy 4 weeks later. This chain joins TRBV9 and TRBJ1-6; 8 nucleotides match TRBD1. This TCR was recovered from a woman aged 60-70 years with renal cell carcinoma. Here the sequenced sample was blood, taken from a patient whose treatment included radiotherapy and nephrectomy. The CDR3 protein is CASSGTGLGSPLHF. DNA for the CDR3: TGTGCCAGCAGCGGGACAGGGTTGGGTTCACCCCTCCACTTT. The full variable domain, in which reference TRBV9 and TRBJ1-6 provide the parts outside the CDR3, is DSGVTQTPKHLITATGQRVTLRCSPRSGDLSVYWYQQSLDQGLQFLIQYYNGEERAKGNILERFSAQQFPDLHSELNLSSLELGDSALYFCASSGTGLGSPLHFGNGTRLTVT.